Shown below are 20 T cell receptor beta chains from a single sample sequenced in a study of T cells after yellow fever vaccination. Each CDR3 protein gets one entry after TCRdb re-called the 5' RACE reads with MiXCR. The table lists hundreds of thousands of distinct CDR3 sequences, roughly 7.5% of them singletons. Sequences were derived from PBMCs, sampled about 41 days after the first yellow fever vaccination. The receptors derive from a man between 18 and 35 years old who received the YFV17D yellow fever vaccine.

The J gene is TRBJ2-6, the V gene TRBV11-2; 7 bases agree with TRBD1. J lost 3 bases, V lost 3 bases, and 8 bases had no gene match. The CDR3 sequence is 17 residues long. The V gene's germline CDR1 is SGHAT and CDR2 FQNNGV. In DNA, the CDR3 is TGTGCCAGCAGCTTGCTACAGGGGCGACGTGGGGCCAACGTCCTGACTTTC. It is translated as CASSLLQGRRGANVLTF.

This clonotype was counted at least ten times. The gene calls are TRBV6-2 or TRBV6-3 and TRBJ2-5; the D gene is possibly TRBD2 (5 bases). Trimming shortened V by 4 bases and J by 2 bases, and 11 bases separated the two germline ends. This CDR3 contains 14 residues. Germline-derived CDR1 and CDR2 are MNHEY and SVGEGT. The CDR3 DNA follows: TGTGCCAGCAGTTCGGCTGGCGGGCAAGAGACCCAGTACTTC. This translates into CASSSAGGQETQYF.

This clonotype came up a few times. This rearrangement joins TRBV6-5 to TRBJ2-3; D unresolved. With 2 bases removed from V and 4 bases from J, the gap between germline ends came to 10 bases. The CDR3 is 14 residues long. The germline gives CDR1 MNHEY, CDR2 SVGAGI. CDR3: CASSYRQGSDTQYF. The DNA for the CDR3 is TGTGCCAGCAGTTACCGTCAAGGGTCAGATACGCAGTATTTT.

The chain employs TRBV12-3 or TRBV12-4 and TRBJ1-6; D is undetermined. Trimming left V 7 bases short and J 0 bases short, with 7 bases between. There are 14 residues in the CDR3. DNA of the CDR3: TGTGCCAGCACTACGGTCTCCTATAATTCACCCCTCCACTTT. Translation: CASTTVSYNSPLHF.

On this clonotype itself: One end of the junction varies from germline; a read error may be responsible. The V call is TRBV3-1, the J call TRBJ2-4; perhaps D is TRBD1 or TRBD2 (6 bases each). From germline, CDR1 is LGHDT and CDR2 YNNKEL (reference sequence). There are 15 residues in the CDR3. CDR3 in amino acids: CATSQASSRGHIQYF. The CDR3 nucleotides are TGTGCCACCAGCCAAGCTAGCAGCCGGGGGCACATTCAGTACTTC.

This sequence joins TRBV29-1 and TRBJ2-5, with D perhaps matching TRBD2 (6 bases). V was clipped by 1 base and J by 10 bases, with 10 bases between them. CDR1 is SQVTM and CDR2 is ANQGSEA in the germline V gene. The CDR3 totals 11 residues. CDR3 residues: CSVEVGSVQYF. The CDR3 DNA is TGCAGCGTTGAAGTCGGGAGTGTCCAGTACTTC. The whole variable domain, filled in from reference TRBV29-1 and TRBJ2-5, reads SAVISQKPSRDICQRGTSLTIQCQVDSQVTMMFWYRQQPGQSLTLIATANQGSEATYESGFVIDKFPISRPNLTFSTLTVSNMSPEDSSIYLCSVEVGSVQYFGPGTRLLVL.

This clonotype appeared a few times. The rearrangement links TRBV20-1 to TRBJ2-7; 9 bases fit TRBD2. V was clipped by 6 bases and J by 1 base; unmatched bases: 7. The CDR3 length is 14 residues. Germline-derived CDR1 and CDR2 are DFQATT and SNEGSKA (reference sequence). This CDR3 reads CSAEGGGVSYEQYF. CDR3 DNA: TGCAGTGCCGAGGGCGGGGGGGTTTCCTACGAGCAGTACTTC.

V is TRBV12-3 or TRBV12-4 and J is TRBJ2-4, with D tentatively TRBD1 or TRBD2 (5 bases each). This CDR3 contains 14 residues. V was cut by 3 bases and J by 6 bases, with 12 bases left in between. The CDR3 DNA sequence: TGTGCCAGCAGTTTCTGGGGGAGCGGAAACATTCAGTACTTC. Protein sequence: CASSFWGSGNIQYF.

At least ten counts were recorded for this clonotype. The V and J genes are TRBV7-2 and TRBJ1-6; TRBD1 agrees at 9 bases. The CDR3 is 16 residues long. V was pared by 3 bases and J by 9 bases, with 9 bases of the junction left unmatched. CDR1 SGHTA and CDR2 FQGNSA come from the germline V gene. In DNA, the CDR3 is TGTGCCAGCAGCTTGGTTGACAGGGGGGAGATTTCACCCCTCCACTTT. As protein: CASSLVDRGEISPLHF.

The chain employs TRBV7-7 and TRBJ2-5, with 12 bases fitting TRBD2. The CDR3 length is 16 residues. CDR1 SSHAT and CDR2 FNYEAQ come from the germline V gene (reference sequence). V shed 5 bases and J 5 bases; nucleotides not matched to a gene: 9. As DNA, the CDR3 is TGTGCCAGCAGCCTTCAACTCGGACTAGCGGGGGAGACCCAGTACTTC. The encoded protein is CASSLQLGLAGETQYF.

CDR3 coding DNA: TGTGCCAGTATAAAAGGAATTGGACACGGCTATGGCTACACCTTC. This translates into CASIKGIGHGYGYTF. V gene TRBV19 combines with J gene TRBJ1-2; TRBD1 is a possible D gene (5 bases). Trimming removed 7 bases at V and 4 bases at J, with 19 bases between. CDR1 and CDR2 from the germline V gene are LNHDA and SQIVND (reference sequence). The CDR3 consists of 15 residues. Combining the CDR3 with reference TRBV19 and TRBJ1-2 gives the whole variable domain DGGITQSPKYLFRKEGQNVTLSCEQNLNHDAMYWYRQDPGQGLRLIYYSQIVNDFQKGDIAEGYSVSREKKESFPLTVTSAQKNPTAFYLCASIKGIGHGYGYTFGSGTRLTVV.

This clonotype was counted a few times. This rearrangement joins TRBV6-2 or TRBV6-3 to TRBJ2-7, with D possibly TRBD1 on 6 matching bases. V lost 8 bases to trimming and J lost 3 bases, with 17 bases between them. The CDR3 totals 14 residues. The germline V gene has CDR1 MNHEY and CDR2 SVGEGT. For the CDR3, the DNA is TGTGCCAGCGACCGTGGACAGAGGATCTACGAGCAGTACTTC. It encodes CASDRGQRIYEQYF.

This clonotype was detected only a few times. This rearrangement joins TRBV20-1 to TRBJ1-2, with D possibly being TRBD1 (6 bases). The V gene lost 0 bases and the J gene lost 6 bases, with 8 bases spanning the gap. This CDR3 has 12 residues. The germline CDR1 and CDR2 sequences are DFQATT and SNEGSKA (reference sequence). The CDR3 DNA follows: TGCAGTGCTAGAGAAAGGACAGATGGCTACACCTTC. This encodes CSARERTDGYTF.

This rearrangement joins TRBV5-1 to TRBJ2-1; 7 positions match TRBD2. Losses at the gene ends were 4 bases for V and 0 bases for J; bases not matched to a gene: 10. CDR1 is SGHRS, CDR2 YFSETQ, per germline. The CDR3 runs 17 residues. CDR3 in DNA: TGCGCCAGCAGCGGCTTCCGGGGGGACGGCTCCTACAATGAGCAGTTCTTC. It is translated as CASSGFRGDGSYNEQFF.

CDR3 sequence reads: CASSFSGNHEQYV. The CDR3, as DNA: TGTGCCAGCAGCTTCAGCGGGAACCACGAGCAGTACGTC. The rearrangement uses TRBV7-9 and TRBJ2-7; 7 nucleotides line up with TRBD2. The CDR3 is made up of 13 amino acids. Losses at the gene ends were 3 bases for V and 5 bases for J; bases not matched to a gene: 4. CDR1 SEHNR and CDR2 FQNEAQ come from the germline V gene (reference sequence).

The chain employs TRBV6-2 or TRBV6-3 and TRBJ2-3; D perhaps matches TRBD2 (5 bases). V was pared by 6 bases and J by 3 bases, with 13 bases between. Germline CDR1 reads MNHEY; CDR2 reads SVGEGT. The CDR3 contains 14 residues. This chain's CDR3 is CASSPRSGTDTQYF. CDR3 sequence (DNA): TGTGCCAGCAGCCCGAGGTCGGGGACAGATACGCAGTATTTT.

The rearrangement joins TRBV11-2 to TRBJ2-1, with 7 bases aligning to TRBD1. Germline V gene lookup returns CDR1 SGHAT and CDR2 FQNNGV. The CDR3 consists of 13 residues. J lost 7 bases, V lost 11 bases, and 11 bases had no gene match. CDR3 DNA: TGTGCCGGTAGCAAACAGGGGTGGAATGAGCAGTTCTTC. Amino acids: CAGSKQGWNEQFF.

The table lists this clonotype with a few counts. The V call is TRBV5-5, the J call TRBJ1-5; a possible D gene is TRBD1 (6 bases). V shed 0 bases and J shed 4 bases, with 14 bases lying between them. Germline values: CDR1 SGHKS, CDR2 YYEKEE (reference sequence). This CDR3 comprises 16 residues. CDR3 region: CASSLAHGQKNQPQHF. CDR3 in DNA: TGTGCCAGCAGCTTGGCCCACGGACAGAAAAATCAGCCCCAGCATTTT.

The V and J genes are TRBV11-2 and TRBJ2-3; TRBD2 aligns across 8 bases. The germline V gene has CDR1 SGHAT and CDR2 FQNNGV. The CDR3 is 16 residues long. J was trimmed by 2 bases and V by 5 bases; bases with no gene match: 9. The chain's CDR3 is CASSTISGGSTDTQYF. CDR3 in DNA: TGTGCCAGCAGCACCATAAGCGGGGGCTCCACAGATACGCAGTATTTT.

This chain uses TRBV7-6 with TRBJ2-1, with TRBD2 identical over 12 bases. The V and J ends lost 5 bases and 8 bases, in that order; junction bases with no gene match: 7. The germline V gene encodes CDR1 SGHVS and CDR2 FNYEAQ. CDR3 length: 15 amino acids. DNA of the CDR3: TGTGCCAGCAGCCCTAGCGGGGGGGCGAGTTATGAGCAGTTCTTC. Residues: CASSPSGGASYEQFF.